This TCR beta chain derives from a study of T cell responses to AZD1222 COVID-19 vaccine. Comments on this clone: Its antigen is not identified.

CDR3 length equals 14 residues. V lost 6 bases and J 0 bases, leaving 6 bases between the germline ends. From germline, CDR1 is SEHNR and CDR2 FQNEAQ (reference sequence). Findings and limits, study-wide: Only a handful of people who got AZD1222 tested seropositive at baseline.

Generated by immunoSEQ multiplex PCR, the TCRdb table keeps only in-frame clones and is missing some. The data contain tens of thousands of clones, 60% to 85% of them singletons. This sequence joins TRBV7-9 and TRBJ2-6; D gene unclear. The clonotype originates from an adult who received the MenACWY meningococcal vaccine as a control. The sequenced sample was peripheral blood, obtained 28 days after the second dose of the MenACWY control vaccine. The CDR3 nucleotides are TGTGCCAGCAGTCGAAGCTCTGGGGCCAACGTCCTGACTTTC. Translating it yields CASSRSSGANVLTF.